This T cell receptor beta chain emerged from a study of T cell repertoires in cytomegalovirus infection. Study as a whole: Recently identified HLA-C-restricted and well-studied HLA-B-restricted CMV epitopes were used. Evidence of both CMV infection and a matching HLA type came from public TCR beta signatures.

Study-wide results and caveats: CMV carriers having the relevant HLA were flagged by cumulative public TCR beta family frequency. HLA-C-restricted TCR beta clonotypes specific for CMV led the ex vivo response.

In TCRdb, the reads were re-called with MiXCR into one record per CDR3 protein. The profile shows approximately 110,000 distinct CDR3 sequences, around 30% of them singletons. J was trimmed by 4 bases and V by 9 bases; bases with no gene match: 11. The germline CDR1 and CDR2 sequences are LNHDA and SQIVND (reference sequence). The CDR3 sequence is 15 residues long. On this clonotype: Its antigen is still unknown.

The sequence was obtained from a human donor in good health (CMV status not recorded). Some clones in this sample may be carry-over from other donors' samples. The sample consisted of CD8+ T cells from cultured PBMCs, taken from culture after CMV antigen stimulation. This chain connects TRBV19 to TRBJ2-1; 8 nucleotides align to TRBD2. The CDR3 is CASNVRGGGYNEQFF. In DNA, the CDR3 is TGTGCCAGCAACGTCCGGGGGGGGGGTTACAATGAGCAGTTCTTC.